This T cell receptor (beta chain) appears in the sequencing data of a study of CD8+CD57+ T cells in acquired aplastic anemia. V was pared by 1 base and J by 7 bases, with 8 bases between. In germline, CDR1 is SNHLY, CDR2 FYNNEI. This CDR3 has 14 residues. Genomic DNA served as template for TCR beta VDJ and CDR3 profiling. A single record per CDR3 protein comes from TCRdb applying MiXCR to the reads. The repertoire holds 90,000 to 150,000 distinct CDR3 sequences, with 45% to 60% as singletons. The sequenced patients had an expansion of CD8+CD57+ cells seen by flow cytometry. The sequence came from a human donor with aplastic anemia. The gene calls are TRBV2 and TRBJ1-6; no firm D call. The sequenced material came from sorted CD4+, CD8+, or CD8+CD57+ T cells (not recorded which) from PBMCs. The CDR3 DNA sequence: TGTGCCAGCAGTGAAGGGGGAGAGAATTCACCCCTCCACTTT. Translating it yields CASSEGGENSPLHF.